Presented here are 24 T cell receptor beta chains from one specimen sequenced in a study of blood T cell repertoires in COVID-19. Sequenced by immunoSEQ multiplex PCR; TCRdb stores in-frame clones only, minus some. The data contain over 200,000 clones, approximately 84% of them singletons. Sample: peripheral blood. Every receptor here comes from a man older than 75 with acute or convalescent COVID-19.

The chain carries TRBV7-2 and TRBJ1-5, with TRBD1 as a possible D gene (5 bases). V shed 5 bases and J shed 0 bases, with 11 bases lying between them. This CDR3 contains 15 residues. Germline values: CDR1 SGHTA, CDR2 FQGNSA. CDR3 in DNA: TGTGCCAGCAGCCAACAGGTTAATAGCAATCAGCCCCAGCATTTT. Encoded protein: CASSQQVNSNQPQHF.

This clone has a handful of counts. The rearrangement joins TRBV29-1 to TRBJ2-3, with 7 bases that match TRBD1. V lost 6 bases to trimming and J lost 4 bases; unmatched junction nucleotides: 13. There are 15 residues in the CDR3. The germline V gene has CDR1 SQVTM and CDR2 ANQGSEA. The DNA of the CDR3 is TGCAGCGTAGTGATACAGGGACAGAGACCAGATACGCAGTATTTT. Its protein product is CSVVIQGQRPDTQYF.

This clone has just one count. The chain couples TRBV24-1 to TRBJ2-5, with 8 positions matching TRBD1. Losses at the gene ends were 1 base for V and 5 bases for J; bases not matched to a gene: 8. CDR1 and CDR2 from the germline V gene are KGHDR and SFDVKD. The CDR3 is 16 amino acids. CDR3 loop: CATSDLRAGGPETQYF. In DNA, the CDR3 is TGTGCCACCAGTGATTTAAGGGCAGGGGGCCCCGAGACCCAGTACTTC.

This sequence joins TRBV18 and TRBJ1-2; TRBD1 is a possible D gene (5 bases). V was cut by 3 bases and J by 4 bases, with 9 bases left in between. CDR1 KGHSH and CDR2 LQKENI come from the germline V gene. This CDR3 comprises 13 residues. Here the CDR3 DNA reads TGTGCCAGCTCACCCAGGGAAACCTATGGCTACACCTTC. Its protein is CASSPRETYGYTF.

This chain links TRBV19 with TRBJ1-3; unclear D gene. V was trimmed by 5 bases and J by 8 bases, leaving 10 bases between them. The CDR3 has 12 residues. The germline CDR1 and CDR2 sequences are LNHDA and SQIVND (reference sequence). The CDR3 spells CASSHGRDTIYF. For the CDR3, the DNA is TGTGCCAGTAGTCACGGTCGAGACACCATATATTTT.

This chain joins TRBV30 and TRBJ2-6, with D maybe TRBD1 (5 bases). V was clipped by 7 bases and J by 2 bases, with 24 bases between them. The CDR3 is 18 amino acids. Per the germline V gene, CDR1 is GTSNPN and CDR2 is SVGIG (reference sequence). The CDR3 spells CALDPWQGTRTGANVLTF. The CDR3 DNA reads TGTGCCTTGGACCCCTGGCAGGGCACGAGAACTGGGGCCAACGTCCTGACTTTC.

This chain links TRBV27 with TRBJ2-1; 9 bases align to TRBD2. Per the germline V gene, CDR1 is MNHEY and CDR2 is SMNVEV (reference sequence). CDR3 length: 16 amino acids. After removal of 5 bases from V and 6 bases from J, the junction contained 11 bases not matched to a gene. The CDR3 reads CASSPAPVAGVNEQFF. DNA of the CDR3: TGTGCCAGCAGTCCCGCGCCGGTAGCGGGAGTCAATGAGCAGTTCTTC.

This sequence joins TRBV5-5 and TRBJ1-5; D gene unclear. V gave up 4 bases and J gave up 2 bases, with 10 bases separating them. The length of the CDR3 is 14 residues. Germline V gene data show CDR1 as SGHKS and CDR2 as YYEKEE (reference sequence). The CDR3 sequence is CASSLMGGNQPQHF. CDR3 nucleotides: TGTGCCAGCAGCCTAATGGGAGGCAATCAGCCCCAGCATTTT.

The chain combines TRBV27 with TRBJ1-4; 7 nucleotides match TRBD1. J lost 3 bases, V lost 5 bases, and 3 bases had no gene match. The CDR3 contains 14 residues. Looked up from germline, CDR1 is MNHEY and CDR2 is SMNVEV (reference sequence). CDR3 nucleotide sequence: TGTGCCAGCAGTCCGGGACAGCCTAATGAAAAACTGTTTTTT. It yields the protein CASSPGQPNEKLFF.

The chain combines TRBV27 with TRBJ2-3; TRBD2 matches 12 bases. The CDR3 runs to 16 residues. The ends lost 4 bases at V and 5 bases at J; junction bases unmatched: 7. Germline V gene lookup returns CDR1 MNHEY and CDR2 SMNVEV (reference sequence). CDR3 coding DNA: TGTGCCAGCAGTTACCCTAGCGGGAGGGCCGGAGATACGCAGTATTTT. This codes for CASSYPSGRAGDTQYF.

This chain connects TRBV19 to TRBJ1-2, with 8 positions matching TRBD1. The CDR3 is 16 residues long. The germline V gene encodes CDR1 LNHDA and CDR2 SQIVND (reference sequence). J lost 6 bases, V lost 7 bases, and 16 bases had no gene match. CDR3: CASTLARDRRDDGYTF. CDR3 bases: TGTGCCAGTACCCTGGCCCGGGACAGGAGAGACGATGGCTACACCTTC.

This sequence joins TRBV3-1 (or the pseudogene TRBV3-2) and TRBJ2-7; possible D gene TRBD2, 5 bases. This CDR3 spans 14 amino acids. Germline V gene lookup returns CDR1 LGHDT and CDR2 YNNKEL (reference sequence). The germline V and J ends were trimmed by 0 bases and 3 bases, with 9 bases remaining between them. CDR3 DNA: TGTGCCAGCAGCCAAGATGGGAGAGTCTACGAGCAGTACTTC. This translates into CASSQDGRVYEQYF.

The CDR3 protein is CASSGDRGLGANVLTF. CDR3 sequence (DNA): TGTGCCAGCAGCGGCGACAGGGGGCTTGGGGCCAACGTCCTGACTTTC. V and J are TRBV7-9 and TRBJ2-6, with 10 bases aligning to TRBD1. The CDR3 runs 16 residues. Unmatched junction bases numbered 4, after V lost 5 bases and J lost 3 bases. CDR1 SEHNR and CDR2 FQNEAQ come from the germline V gene (reference sequence).

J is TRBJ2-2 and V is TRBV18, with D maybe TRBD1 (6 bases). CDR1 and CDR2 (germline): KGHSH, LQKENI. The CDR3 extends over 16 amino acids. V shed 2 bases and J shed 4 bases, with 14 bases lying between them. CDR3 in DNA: TGTGCCAGCTCACCAAATTCAGGGGCAAGCACCGGGGAGCTGTTTTTT. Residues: CASSPNSGASTGELFF.

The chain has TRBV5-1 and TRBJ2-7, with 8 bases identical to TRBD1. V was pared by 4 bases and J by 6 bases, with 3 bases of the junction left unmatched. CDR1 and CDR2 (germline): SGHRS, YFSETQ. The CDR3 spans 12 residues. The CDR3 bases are TGCGCCAGCAGCCGGACAGGGCGCGAGCAGTACTTC. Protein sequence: CASSRTGREQYF.

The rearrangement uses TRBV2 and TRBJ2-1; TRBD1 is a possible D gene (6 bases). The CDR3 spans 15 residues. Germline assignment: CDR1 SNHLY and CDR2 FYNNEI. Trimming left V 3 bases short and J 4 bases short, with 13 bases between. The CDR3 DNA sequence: TGTGCCAGCAGTGACTCCGGACAGATATACAATGAGCAGTTCTTC. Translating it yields CASSDSGQIYNEQFF.

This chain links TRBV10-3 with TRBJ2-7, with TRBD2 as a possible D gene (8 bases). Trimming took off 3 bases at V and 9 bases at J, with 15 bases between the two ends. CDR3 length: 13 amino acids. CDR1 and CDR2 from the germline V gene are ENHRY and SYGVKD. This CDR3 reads CAISELAEGAQYF. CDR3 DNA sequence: TGTGCCATCAGTGAACTAGCGGAGGGGGCGCAGTACTTC.

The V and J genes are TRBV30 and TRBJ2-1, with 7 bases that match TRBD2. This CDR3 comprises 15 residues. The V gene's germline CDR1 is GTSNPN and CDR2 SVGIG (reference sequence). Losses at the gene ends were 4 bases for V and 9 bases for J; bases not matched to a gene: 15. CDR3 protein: CAWKGMAGVGSEQFF. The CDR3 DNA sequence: TGTGCCTGGAAAGGAATGGCGGGAGTGGGTAGTGAGCAGTTCTTC.

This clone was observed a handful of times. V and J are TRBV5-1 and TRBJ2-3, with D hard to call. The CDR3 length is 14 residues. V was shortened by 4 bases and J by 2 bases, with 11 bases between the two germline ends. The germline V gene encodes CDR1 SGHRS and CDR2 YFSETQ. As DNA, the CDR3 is TGCGCCAGCAGCGCGGAACCGGCCACAGATACGCAGTATTTT. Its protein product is CASSAEPATDTQYF.

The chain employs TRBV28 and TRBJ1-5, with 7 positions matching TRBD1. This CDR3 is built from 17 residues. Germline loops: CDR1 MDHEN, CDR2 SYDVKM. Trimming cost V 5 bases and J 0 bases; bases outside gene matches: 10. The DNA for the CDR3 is TGTGCCAGCAGTCCCCTAACAGGGGCGGATAGCAATCAGCCCCAGCATTTT. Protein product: CASSPLTGADSNQPQHF. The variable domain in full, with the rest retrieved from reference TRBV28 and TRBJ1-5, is DVKVTQSSRYLVKRTGEKVFLECVQDMDHENMFWYRQDPGLGLRLIYFSYDVKMKEKGDIPEGYSVSREKKERFSLILESASTNQTSMYLCASSPLTGADSNQPQHFGDGTRLSIL.

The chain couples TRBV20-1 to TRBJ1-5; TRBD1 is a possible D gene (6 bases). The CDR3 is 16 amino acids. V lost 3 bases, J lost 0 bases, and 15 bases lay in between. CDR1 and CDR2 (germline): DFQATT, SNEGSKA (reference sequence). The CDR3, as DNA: TGCAGTGCTAGTTTACAGGGCCCCCTTAGCAATCAGCCCCAGCATTTT. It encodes CSASLQGPLSNQPQHF.

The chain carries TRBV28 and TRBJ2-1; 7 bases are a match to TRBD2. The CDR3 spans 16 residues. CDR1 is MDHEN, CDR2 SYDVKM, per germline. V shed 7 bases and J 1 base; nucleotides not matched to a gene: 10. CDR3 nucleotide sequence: TGTGCCAGCACCAAAGGTTCTAGCGGATCCTACAATGAGCAGTTCTTC. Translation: CASTKGSSGSYNEQFF.

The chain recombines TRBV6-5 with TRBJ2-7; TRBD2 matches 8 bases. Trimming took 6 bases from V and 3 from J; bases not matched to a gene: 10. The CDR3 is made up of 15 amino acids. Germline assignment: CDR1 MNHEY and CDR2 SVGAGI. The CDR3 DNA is TGTGCCAGCAGCCGACCGGGACTAGTAGGCTACGAGCAGTACTTC. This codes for CASSRPGLVGYEQYF.

DNA for the CDR3: TGTGCCAGCAGCCAGGGACAGAATAGCAATCAGCCCCAGCATTTT. Its translation: CASSQGQNSNQPQHF. The chain has TRBV7-2 and TRBJ1-5, with 7 nucleotides matching TRBD1. The CDR3 consists of 15 residues. Germline CDR1 SGHTA, CDR2 FQGNSA. Trimming cost V 5 bases and J 0 bases; bases outside gene matches: 4.